The 11 T cell receptor beta chains listed next were all sequenced from one sample in a study of T-cell memory formation after mild COVID-19. MiXCR, applied by TCRdb to the 5' RACE reads, yields one record per CDR3 protein. The sample has a few hundred thousand distinct CDR3 sequences; roughly 19% are singletons. The source material was PBMCs or a T cell subset sorted from them (not recorded which). All receptors come from a young man who had mild COVID-19 (a few samples of this study predate the infection). Cell type and time point are not known.

The chain has TRBV6-1 and TRBJ2-7; no clear D. V was trimmed by 0 bases and J by 1 base, leaving 10 bases between them. Germline CDR1 reads MNHNS; CDR2 reads SASEGT. The CDR3 consists of 15 residues. CDR3: CASSEALWASYEQYV. CDR3 sequence (DNA): TGTGCCAGCAGTGAAGCGCTTTGGGCTTCCTACGAGCAGTACGTC.

This clonotype occurred a few times. In DNA, the CDR3 is TGTGCCAGCAGCCACGGGGGACTAGCACCAGATACGCAGTATTTT. Translating it yields CASSHGGLAPDTQYF. The rearrangement joins TRBV7-3 to TRBJ2-3; TRBD2 aligns across 9 bases. The CDR3 totals 15 residues. V dropped 5 bases and J dropped 4; count of bases not matched to a gene: 7. CDR1 SGHTA and CDR2 FQGTGA come from the germline V gene.

The V call is TRBV29-1, the J call TRBJ2-6; TRBD1 is a possible D gene (5 bases). This CDR3 is built from 15 residues. V was pared by 2 bases and J by 0 bases, with 8 bases between. Germline assignment: CDR1 SQVTM and CDR2 ANQGSEA. CDR3 loop: CSVETGPSGANVLTF. The CDR3 region has the DNA TGCAGCGTTGAAACAGGACCCTCTGGGGCCAACGTCCTGACTTTC.

This clonotype appeared a few times. The V gene is TRBV29-1, the J gene TRBJ1-1; D unclear. Germline CDR1 is SQVTM and CDR2 is ANQGSEA. The V end was cut by 5 bases, the J end by 4 bases, with 11 bases between. This CDR3 region has 12 residues. Here the CDR3 DNA reads TGCAGCGTTATAAGGGATCGCACTGAAGCTTTCTTT. It is translated as CSVIRDRTEAFF.

This clonotype was observed a few times. The V and J genes are TRBV18 and TRBJ2-7; D could derive from TRBD1 or TRBD2 (5 bases each). The germline V and J ends were trimmed by 5 bases and 6 bases, with 11 bases remaining between them. Germline CDR1 and CDR2: KGHSH and LQKENI. The CDR3 has 12 amino acids. CDR3 nucleotides: TGTGCCAGCTCATCCCGGGACCGCGAGCAGTACTTC. This sequence encodes CASSSRDREQYF.

This clonotype has a handful of counts. This chain connects TRBV30 to TRBJ2-2; 11 bases fit TRBD2. V shed 2 bases, J shed 4 bases, and the junction held 12 bases outside the gene matches. The CDR3 is 18 amino acids. Germline lookup yields CDR1 GTSNPN and CDR2 SVGIG (reference sequence). In DNA form, the CDR3 reads TGTGCCTGGAGTAGGAGGATAGCGGGGGGGATAAGCACCGGGGAGCTGTTTTTT. Translated, it gives CAWSRRIAGGISTGELFF.

This sequence joins TRBV9 and TRBJ2-1, with unresolved D. The germline V gene has CDR1 SGDLS and CDR2 YYNGEE. V was pared by 0 bases and J by 5 bases, with 6 bases between. CDR3 size: 13 residues. CDR3 in DNA: TGTGCCAGCAGCGTAGGGAATGACAATGAGCAGTTCTTC. This sequence encodes CASSVGNDNEQFF.

This clonotype was counted a few times. This chain connects TRBV4-3 to TRBJ1-3; TRBD1 matches at 10 bases. The germline CDR1 and CDR2 sequences are LGHNA and YSLEER. V shed 0 bases, J shed 6 bases, and the junction held 14 bases outside the gene matches. The CDR3 runs to 19 residues. The CDR3 nucleotides are TGCGCCAGCAGCCAAGATCGAGGCGGTTGGGGACAGGGGTTAAACACCATATATTTT. Protein: CASSQDRGGWGQGLNTIYF.

This clonotype was counted a few times. The J gene is TRBJ2-7, the V gene TRBV4-1; 7 bases are a match to TRBD1. This CDR3 region has 16 residues. CDR1 is MGHRA and CDR2 is YSYEKL in the germline V gene. V trimming: 3 bases; J trimming: 6 bases; junction bases outside the gene matches: 14. For the CDR3, the DNA is TGCGCCAGCAGCCAGGTACTTGGAGACAGGGACCCCGAGCAGTACGTC. As protein: CASSQVLGDRDPEQYV.

This clonotype was observed a few times. The gene calls are TRBV24-1 and TRBJ2-2, with 10 bases matching TRBD1. V lost 2 bases, J lost 1 base, and 6 bases stayed unmatched. The CDR3 contains 18 residues. The germline V gene encodes CDR1 KGHDR and CDR2 SFDVKD. CDR3 residues: CATSDSWTGGMNTGELFF. The DNA of the CDR3 is TGTGCCACCAGTGATTCATGGACAGGGGGAATGAACACCGGGGAGCTGTTTTTT.

The chain employs TRBV9 and TRBJ2-6, with D possibly being TRBD1 or TRBD2 (5 bases each). The CDR3 length is 15 residues. CDR1 is SGDLS and CDR2 is YYNGEE in the germline V gene. V gave up 1 base and J gave up 4 bases, with 9 bases separating them. The CDR3: CASSVRGVGANVLTF. CDR3 bases: TGTGCCAGCAGCGTACGAGGGGTCGGGGCCAACGTCCTGACTTTC.